The entry below describes one TCR beta chain. Its ends do not fully match the called genes, so a read error is possible. The data stem from a study of control samples from healthy donors and cancer patients. Using immunoSEQ multiplex PCR, the repertoire was profiled, and TCRdb retains in-frame clones only, with some absent. The data show 150,000 to 200,000 clones, roughly nine tenths seen once. The sequenced sample consisted of blood. The source of this sequence is a man under 40 in good health.

CDR3 sequence: CTSSFRGGNSYEQYF. The CDR3 bases are TGTACCAGCAGCTTCCGCGGGGGGAACTCCTACGAGCAGTACTTC. The chain combines TRBV5-6 with TRBJ2-7; 8 positions match TRBD2. CDR3 size: 15 residues. Germline lookup yields CDR1 SGHDT and CDR2 YYEEEE.